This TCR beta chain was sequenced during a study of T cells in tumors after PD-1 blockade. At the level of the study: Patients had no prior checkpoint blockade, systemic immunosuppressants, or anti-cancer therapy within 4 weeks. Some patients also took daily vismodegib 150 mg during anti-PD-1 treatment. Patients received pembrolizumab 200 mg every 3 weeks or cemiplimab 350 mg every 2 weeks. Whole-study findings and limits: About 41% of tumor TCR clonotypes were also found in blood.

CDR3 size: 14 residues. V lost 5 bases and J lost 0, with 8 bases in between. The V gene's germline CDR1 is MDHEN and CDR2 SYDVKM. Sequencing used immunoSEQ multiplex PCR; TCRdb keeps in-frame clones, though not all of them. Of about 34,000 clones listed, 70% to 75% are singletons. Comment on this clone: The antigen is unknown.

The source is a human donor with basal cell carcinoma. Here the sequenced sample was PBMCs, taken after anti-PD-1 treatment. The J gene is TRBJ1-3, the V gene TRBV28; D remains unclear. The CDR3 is CASSLTLSGNTIYF. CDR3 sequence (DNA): TGTGCCAGCAGTCTTACTCTCTCTGGAAACACCATATATTTT.